This T cell receptor beta chain was captured in a study of T-cell memory formation after mild COVID-19. Whole-study findings and limits: Shrinking CD4+ clones were chiefly CM and EM; CD8+ ones were chiefly EMRA. Later expanders leaned CD4+, whereas clones that contracted between day 15 and 85 were balanced CD4/CD8.

This clonotype was recorded once. Its target is unknown. TCR alpha and TCR beta cDNA libraries carrying sample barcodes and UMIs came from 5'RACE with constant-segment primers. TCRdb re-analysed the 5' RACE reads in MiXCR, keeping a single row per CDR3 protein. This table holds 400,000 to 550,000 distinct CDR3 sequences, roughly 25% found once. The CDR3 totals 16 residues. Germline V CDR1 and CDR2: SGHRS, YFSETQ. V was shortened by 1 base and J by 0 bases, with 13 bases between the two germline ends. Specimen: PBMCs or a T cell subset sorted from them (not recorded which). This TCR derives from an adult woman who had mild COVID-19 (a few samples of this study predate the infection). Cell type and time point are not known. The chain links TRBV5-1 to TRBJ1-2, with unresolved D. CDR3 sequence: CASSLTGGGTNYGYTF. The CDR3 DNA is TGCGCCAGCAGCTTGACCGGTGGTGGTACTAACTATGGCTACACCTTC.